The 15 T cell receptor beta chains listed next were all sequenced from one sample in a study of shared clonotypes between healthy human individuals (dated by TCRdb to the early 2020s). Receptor amplification or capture employed the immunoSEQ multiplex PCR assay. TCRdb took over this immuneACCESS table, retaining in-frame rearrangements with V and J assigned. Such tables are incomplete; in checked studies, under half of the missing clones stem from an unresolved V gene, and the remainder is unexplained. In all, the sample holds around 530,000 clones, and roughly 79% of those were seen once. The ten largest clones add up to about 12% of the sample. The sequencing input was PBMCs. The source is a woman aged 40-49 years in good health. Some clones in this sample may be carry-over from other donors' samples.

This clone has more than one count but fewer than ten. The rearrangement uses TRBV29-1 and TRBJ2-3; 8 bases agree with TRBD1. Germline CDR1 SQVTM, CDR2 ANQGSEA. The CDR3 runs to 13 residues. With 7 bases clipped from V and 4 bases from J, the junction kept 7 bases outside the gene matches. The CDR3 sequence is CSAGQGSADTQYF. The CDR3 DNA follows: TGCAGCGCAGGACAGGGAAGTGCAGATACGCAGTATTTT.

The chain carries TRBV5-6 and TRBJ1-1; D is undetermined. This CDR3 has 17 amino acids. Germline V CDR1 and CDR2: SGHDT, YYEEEE. The V and J ends lost 0 bases and 1 base respectively, with 16 bases between them. This CDR3 is CASSLGQPHFPNTEAFF. The CDR3 region has the DNA TGTGCCAGCAGCTTGGGCCAGCCTCACTTCCCGAACACTGAAGCTTTCTTT. The full variable domain, rest sourced from reference TRBV5-6 and TRBJ1-1, is DAGVTQSPTHLIKTRGQQVTLRCSPKSGHDTVSWYQQALGQGPQFIFQYYEEEERQRGNFPDRFSGHQFPNYSSELNVNALLLGDSALYLCASSLGQPHFPNTEAFFGQGTRLTVV.

This rearrangement joins TRBV28 to TRBJ1-3; D gene ambiguous. Germline loops: CDR1 MDHEN, CDR2 SYDVKM. Trimming took 2 bases from V and 2 from J, leaving 7 bases between them. This CDR3 has 14 residues. In DNA, the CDR3 is TGTGCCAGCAGTTTAGCCTCGACTGGAAACACCATATATTTT. Encoded protein: CASSLASTGNTIYF.

The chain carries TRBV29-1 and TRBJ1-1; tentatively, D is TRBD1 (6 bases). The ends were cut back, 7 bases at V and 5 bases at J, with 20 bases in the middle. The CDR3 sequence is 14 residues long. Germline V gene lookup returns CDR1 SQVTM and CDR2 ANQGSEA. The DNA for the CDR3 is TGCAGCGCCCGGAGAGGGGGACTAGAGACTGAAGCTTTCTTT. It yields the protein CSARRGGLETEAFF.

The V call is TRBV6-4, the J call TRBJ1-2, with 7 bases identical to TRBD1. CDR3 size: 16 residues. The trim removed 6 bases at V and 4 bases at J, leaving 14 bases unmatched. Per the germline V gene, CDR1 is MRHNA and CDR2 is SNTAGT. CDR3 in amino acids: CASRDPHGGGGYGYTF. The CDR3 DNA reads as TGTGCCAGCAGAGATCCCCACGGAGGGGGCGGCTATGGCTACACCTTC.

The rearrangement joins TRBV18 to TRBJ1-2; possible D gene TRBD1, 6 bases. Germline lookup yields CDR1 KGHSH and CDR2 LQKENI. Trimming cost V 3 bases and J 8 bases, with 19 bases left between them. The CDR3 has 15 residues. The CDR3 loop reads CASSPVLDSPGGYTF. The CDR3 nucleotides read TGTGCCAGCTCACCGGTGCTGGACAGCCCAGGGGGCTACACCTTC.

This sequence joins TRBV15 and TRBJ2-6, with 9 positions matching TRBD2. CDR1 LNHNV and CDR2 YYDKDF come from the germline V gene (reference sequence). The J segment lost 0 bases and the V segment lost 0 bases, leaving 6 bases of the junction unmatched. This CDR3 is built from 19 residues. CDR3 nucleotide sequence: TGTGCCACCAGCAGAGATGGCCTAGCGGGGTTCTCTGGGGCCAACGTCCTGACTTTC. It is translated as CATSRDGLAGFSGANVLTF.

The J gene is TRBJ2-4, the V gene TRBV19; 8 bases agree with TRBD1. The germline V gene encodes CDR1 LNHDA and CDR2 SQIVND (reference sequence). This CDR3 spans 13 amino acids. With V trimmed by 6 bases and J by 7 bases, 5 bases remained unmatched. For the CDR3, the DNA is TGTGCCAGTAGGGACAGGGTGGGGAACATTCAGTACTTC. Translating it yields CASRDRVGNIQYF.

Relative to its sample, this clone is medium-sized. The sample holds other DNA sequences that translate to the same CDR3. The J gene is TRBJ2-7, the V gene TRBV27, with 9 bases matching TRBD1. V shed 2 bases, J shed 4 bases, and the junction held 0 bases outside the gene matches. Germline V CDR1 and CDR2: MNHEY, SMNVEV (reference sequence). This CDR3 contains 13 residues. The DNA for the CDR3 is TGTGCCAGCAGTTTAGGGACAGGGTACGAGCAGTACTTC. This encodes CASSLGTGYEQYF.

With regard to this clone: Different DNA sequences within this sample yield the same CDR3. The chain has TRBV2 and TRBJ1-2; a possible D gene is TRBD1 (6 bases). V lost 10 bases, J lost 8 bases, and 29 bases lay in between. Germline-derived CDR1 and CDR2 are SNHLY and FYNNEI. The CDR3 has 16 residues. CDR3 sequence reads: CANSIWTAKIRRGYTF. CDR3 in DNA: TGTGCCAACTCGATCTGGACAGCCAAAATAAGACGGGGCTACACCTTC.

The chain combines TRBV5-1 with TRBJ2-3; D might be TRBD2 (6 bases). Trimming stripped 0 bases from V and 1 base from J, with 12 bases between. This CDR3 is 16 amino acids long. Germline-derived CDR1 and CDR2 are SGHRS and YFSETQ. CDR3 in amino acids: CASSLAPASGTDTQYF. CDR3 coding DNA: TGCGCCAGCAGCTTGGCCCCTGCTAGCGGCACAGATACGCAGTATTTT.

V gene TRBV6-6 combines with J gene TRBJ1-1; D not resolved. The CDR3 totals 13 residues. The V gene lost 0 bases and the J gene lost 5 bases, with 7 bases spanning the gap. In germline, CDR1 is MNHNY, CDR2 SVGAGI (reference sequence). The CDR3 coding sequence is TGTGCCAGCAGTTACTCCTTTAGAACTGAAGCTTTCTTT. Residues: CASSYSFRTEAFF.

The J gene is TRBJ2-7, the V gene TRBV4-1, with TRBD1 identical over 10 bases. This CDR3 spans 15 amino acids. The germline CDR1 and CDR2 sequences are MGHRA and YSYEKL. J was trimmed by 2 bases and V by 2 bases; bases with no gene match: 3. In DNA, the CDR3 is TGCGCCAGCAGCCAACGGACAGGGGGACCCTACGAGCAGTACTTC. Protein sequence: CASSQRTGGPYEQYF.

The sample holds one count of this clone. This chain links TRBV5-4 with TRBJ2-2, with D perhaps TRBD2 (5 bases). Trimming cost V 4 bases and J 7 bases, with 11 bases left between them. The CDR3 runs 13 residues. Germline V CDR1 and CDR2: SGHNT, YYREEE (reference sequence). CDR3 nucleotides: TGTGCCAGCAGCCAGGCTGGAGGCGGGGAGCTGTTTTTT. This encodes CASSQAGGGELFF.

The genes are TRBV28 and TRBJ1-6, with 8 positions matching TRBD1. This CDR3 has 15 residues. J lost 8 bases, V lost 5 bases, and 8 bases had no gene match. Germline lookup yields CDR1 MDHEN and CDR2 SYDVKM. CDR3 in amino acids: CASSRAGGVDSPLHF. Here the CDR3 DNA reads TGTGCCAGCAGTCGCGCAGGGGGCGTAGATTCACCCCTCCACTTT. Full variable domain (rest looked up from reference TRBV28 and TRBJ1-6): DVKVTQSSRYLVKRTGEKVFLECVQDMDHENMFWYRQDPGLGLRLIYFSYDVKMKEKGDIPEGYSVSREKKERFSLILESASTNQTSMYLCASSRAGGVDSPLHFGNGTRLTVT.